Listed here are 19 T cell receptor beta chains from one sample, sequenced in a study of OX40 agonist ivuxolimab in advanced cancers. Data came from immunoSEQ multiplex PCR; TCRdb stores just in-frame clones and leaves some out. The profile shows some 13,000 clones, approximately 72% of them singletons. Sequencing used CD4+ or CD8+ T cells sorted from blood, obtained in a trial of the OX40 agonist ivuxolimab. All receptors come from an adult with an advanced solid tumor such as melanoma, head and neck, liver or kidney cancer.

This clone was counted a few times. The chain couples TRBV7-9 to TRBJ2-7, with a possible D match to TRBD2 (6 bases). CDR1 is SEHNR, CDR2 FQNEAQ, per germline (reference sequence). The V end lost 5 bases, the J end lost 7 bases, and 12 bases lay between the germline ends. CDR3 length: 12 residues. In DNA form, the CDR3 reads TGTGCCAGCAGCCCTCCGGGGGAAGAGCAGTACTTC. This translates into CASSPPGEEQYF.

CDR3: CASNEQSWDTEAFF. As DNA, the CDR3 is TGTGCCAGCAACGAACAGTCTTGGGACACTGAAGCTTTCTTT. This chain joins TRBV6-1 and TRBJ1-1; D is unclear. This CDR3 has 14 amino acids. Germline loops: CDR1 MNHNS, CDR2 SASEGT. Trimming took off 7 bases at V and 3 bases at J, with 15 bases between the two ends.

The chain employs TRBV9 and TRBJ2-3; 8 bases align to TRBD2. J was trimmed by 4 bases and V by 4 bases; bases with no gene match: 17. Germline loops: CDR1 SGDLS, CDR2 YYNGEE. The CDR3 sequence is 18 residues long. The CDR3 region is CASSSGGLGGTVADTQYF. DNA of the CDR3: TGTGCCAGCAGCTCGGGAGGGCTTGGGGGGACCGTCGCAGATACGCAGTATTTT.

The J gene is TRBJ1-2, the V gene TRBV28; D is perhaps TRBD1 (6 bases). The V end lost 3 bases, the J end lost 4 bases, and 15 bases lay between the germline ends. This CDR3 has 15 amino acids. Germline CDR1 is MDHEN and CDR2 is SYDVKM. The DNA for the CDR3 is TGTGCCAGCAGTTTCGACCGGACAGTTTTCTATGGCTACACCTTC. Translation gives CASSFDRTVFYGYTF.

V is TRBV11-3 and J is TRBJ1-1; tentatively, D is TRBD1 (6 bases). CDR1 and CDR2 from the germline V gene are SGHNT and YENEEA. Trimming took off 3 bases at V and 0 bases at J, with 17 bases between the two ends. The length of the CDR3 is 17 residues. The CDR3 loop reads CASSFQQGWFMNTEAFF. As DNA, the CDR3 is TGTGCCAGCAGCTTCCAACAGGGTTGGTTTATGAACACTGAAGCTTTCTTT.

A single count supports this clone. V usage is TRBV5-1 and J usage is TRBJ1-2, with D tentatively TRBD1 (6 bases). V was trimmed by 1 base and J by 8 bases, leaving 18 bases between them. The CDR3 covers 15 residues. CDR1 and CDR2 from the germline V gene are SGHRS and YFSETQ. CDR3: CASSLWAGESRGYTF. CDR3 DNA sequence: TGCGCCAGCAGCTTGTGGGCAGGGGAATCAAGGGGCTACACCTTC.

The chain joins TRBV2 to TRBJ2-5; no clear D gene. Trimming shortened V by 3 bases and J by 1 base, and 12 bases separated the two germline ends. CDR1 is SNHLY, CDR2 FYNNEI, per germline. The CDR3 loop spans 15 amino acids. The CDR3 DNA reads TGTGCCAGCAGTGACATCAGGAGCCTCCAAGAGACCCAGTACTTC. This translates into CASSDIRSLQETQYF.

V gene TRBV7-9 combines with J gene TRBJ2-1, with D possibly being TRBD2 (5 bases). The germline V and J ends were trimmed by 11 bases and 0 bases, with 14 bases remaining between them. The CDR3 has 14 residues. CDR1 is SEHNR and CDR2 is FQNEAQ in the germline V gene (reference sequence). CDR3 residues: CAQEVGSSYNEQFF. The CDR3 coding sequence is TGTGCCCAGGAGGTCGGTAGCTCCTACAATGAGCAGTTCTTC.

Written as DNA, the CDR3 is TGTGCCAGCAGCTTAGGGCCTGCAGGGAACACAGATACGCAGTATTTT. Amino acid sequence: CASSLGPAGNTDTQYF. The chain joins TRBV7-9 to TRBJ2-3, with a tentative D call TRBD1 (5 bases). In germline, CDR1 is SEHNR, CDR2 FQNEAQ (reference sequence). Trimming stripped 1 base from V and 2 bases from J, with 13 bases between. The CDR3 loop spans 16 amino acids.

The chain joins TRBV7-9 to TRBJ2-5, with 16 nucleotides matching TRBD2. J gave up 4 bases and V 5 bases, and 4 bases lay outside the gene matches. CDR1 and CDR2 from the germline V gene are SEHNR and FQNEAQ (reference sequence). This CDR3 contains 16 residues. The CDR3 reads CASSPGLAGGLETQYF. CDR3 nucleotides: TGTGCCAGCAGCCCGGGACTAGCGGGAGGGTTAGAGACCCAGTACTTC. The complete variable domain, with remaining parts taken from reference TRBV7-9 and TRBJ2-5, reads DTGVSQNPRHKITKRGQNVTFRCDPISEHNRLYWYRQTLGQGPEFLTYFQNEAQLEKSRLLSDRFSAERPKGSFSTLEIQRTEQGDSAMYLCASSPGLAGGLETQYFGPGTRLLVL.

The chain couples TRBV20-1 to TRBJ2-5; D remains ambiguous. This CDR3 is 11 amino acids long. V lost 2 bases and J 6 bases, leaving 7 bases between the germline ends. Germline CDR1 is DFQATT and CDR2 is SNEGSKA (reference sequence). The CDR3 DNA follows: TGCAGTGCTAGAACCAGAAAGACCCAGTACTTC. Amino acids: CSARTRKTQYF.

The chain uses TRBV5-5 and TRBJ1-4; D is unclear. V lost 7 bases and J 8 bases, leaving 21 bases between the germline ends. Germline V lookup: CDR1 SGHKS, CDR2 YYEKEE (reference sequence). The CDR3 is made up of 15 amino acids. The CDR3 protein is CASGSGLAMGEKLFF. CDR3 bases: TGTGCCAGCGGCTCCGGACTCGCAATGGGGGAAAAACTGTTTTTT. Full variable domain (remainder filled in from reference TRBV5-5 and TRBJ1-4): DAGVTQSPTHLIKTRGQQVTLRCSPISGHKSVSWYQQVLGQGPQFIFQYYEKEERGRGNFPDRFSARQFPNYSSELNVNALLLGDSALYLCASGSGLAMGEKLFFGSGTQLSVL.

The chain recombines TRBV4-2 with TRBJ2-7; 8 bases match TRBD2. J was trimmed by 0 bases and V by 4 bases; bases with no gene match: 5. From germline, CDR1 is LGHNA and CDR2 YNFKEQ. The CDR3 spans 15 residues. CDR3 protein: CASSPKREPSYEQYF. DNA for the CDR3: TGTGCCAGCAGCCCCAAGCGGGAGCCCTCCTACGAGCAGTACTTC.

This clone came up once. The chain combines TRBV11-2 with TRBJ1-1; 7 bases map to TRBD1. Per the germline V gene, CDR1 is SGHAT and CDR2 is FQNNGV. This CDR3 has 16 residues. V was pared by 3 bases and J by 4 bases, with 11 bases of the junction left unmatched. The CDR3 bases are TGTGCCAGCAGCTTTTCCCCAGGGGGGACGGGCACTGAAGCTTTCTTT. As protein: CASSFSPGGTGTEAFF.

The chain joins TRBV4-3 to TRBJ2-7; TRBD1 aligns across 9 bases. The ends lost 4 bases at V and 5 bases at J; junction bases unmatched: 6. The CDR3 sequence is 14 residues long. Germline V gene lookup returns CDR1 LGHNA and CDR2 YSLEER. CDR3 coding DNA: TGCGCCAGCAGCCCGGGGACAGGGATCAACGAGCAGTACTTC. It codes for CASSPGTGINEQYF.

This clone occurred once. The rearrangement joins TRBV28 to TRBJ2-1, with TRBD2 identical over 10 bases. J was trimmed by 1 base and V by 5 bases; bases with no gene match: 2. This CDR3 has 15 amino acids. Germline CDR1 MDHEN, CDR2 SYDVKM. The CDR3 region is CASSGLAASYNEQFF. CDR3 sequence (DNA): TGTGCCAGCAGTGGACTAGCGGCTTCCTACAATGAGCAGTTCTTC.

The gene calls are TRBV27 and TRBJ2-2; the D gene is possibly TRBD2 (6 bases). V lost 8 bases to trimming and J lost 4 bases, with 14 bases between them. This CDR3 is built from 14 residues. Germline assignment: CDR1 MNHEY and CDR2 SMNVEV (reference sequence). DNA of the CDR3: TGTGCCAGCTCCGGGGGAGTCTCCACCGGGGAGCTGTTTTTT. This sequence encodes CASSGGVSTGELFF.

This sequence joins TRBV11-3 and TRBJ2-7; D possibly corresponds to TRBD2 (5 bases). The V end lost 5 bases, the J end lost 9 bases, and 14 bases lay between the germline ends. The length of the CDR3 is 12 residues. Looked up from germline, CDR1 is SGHNT and CDR2 is YENEEA. CDR3 sequence reads: CASSLGVFGQYF. The CDR3, as DNA: TGTGCCAGCAGCCTCGGGGTCTTCGGGCAGTACTTC.

This rearrangement joins TRBV7-9 to TRBJ1-1, with TRBD1 matching over 12 bases. Trimming took 5 bases from V and 3 from J; bases not matched to a gene: 7. There are 16 residues in the CDR3. CDR1 and CDR2 from the germline V gene are SEHNR and FQNEAQ (reference sequence). CDR3 sequence reads: CASSLPGTGGYTEAFF. The CDR3 nucleotides read TGTGCCAGCAGCCTTCCCGGGACAGGGGGCTACACTGAAGCTTTCTTT.